A single sample gave rise to the 17 T cell receptor beta chains below, sequenced in a study of T cell responses to AZD1222 COVID-19 vaccine (TCRdb year 2021). The library was produced with the immunoSEQ multiplex PCR assay. In its TCRdb copy, this immuneACCESS table keeps in-frame sequences only and misses some clones. Where compared with another copy, unresolved V genes explain less than half of these, and the others have no known cause. For this sample there are roughly 100,000 clones; 80% to 90% appear just once. Over 35% of the sample is held by the ten biggest clonotypes. This specimen's time point label, interpreted: about 28 days (+/-7) after the second vaccine dose. The specimen comprised peripheral blood, sampled 28 days after the second AZD1222 dose. The receptors stem from an adult who received the AZD1222 COVID-19 vaccine.

The chain carries TRBV9 and TRBJ2-5; D uncertain. CDR1 and CDR2 from the germline V gene are SGDLS and YYNGEE. Trimming stripped 4 bases from V and 0 bases from J, with 10 bases between. The CDR3 consists of 14 residues. In nucleotides, the CDR3 is TGTGCCAGCAGCCAAGGGCCGAACCAAGAGACCCAGTACTTC. Protein: CASSQGPNQETQYF.

The gene calls are TRBV5-1 and TRBJ2-7, with 7 bases identical to TRBD1. V was clipped by 6 bases and J by 3 bases; unmatched bases: 9. The CDR3 totals 14 residues. Germline V CDR1 and CDR2: SGHRS, YFSETQ. In DNA form, the CDR3 reads TGCGCCAGCACCTCCGGGGACAGAGTCTACGAGCAGTACTTC. Encoded protein: CASTSGDRVYEQYF.

The rearrangement joins TRBV18 to TRBJ2-7, with D perhaps TRBD2 (6 bases). V was pared by 0 bases and J by 5 bases, with 14 bases between. Per the germline V gene, CDR1 is KGHSH and CDR2 is LQKENI. CDR3 length equals 15 residues. This chain's CDR3 is CASSPPGTPGDEQYF. The CDR3 region has the DNA TGTGCCAGCTCACCACCGGGGACTCCCGGGGACGAGCAGTACTTC. The variable domain in full, with the rest retrieved from reference TRBV18 and TRBJ2-7, is NAGVMQNPRHLVRRRGQEARLRCSPMKGHSHVYWYRQLPEEGLKFMVYLQKENIIDESGMPKERFSAEFPKEGPSILRIQQVVRGDSAAYFCASSPPGTPGDEQYFGPGTRLTVT.

CDR3 bases: TGTGCCAGCAGCCAAGAATATCGGATGAACACTGAAGCTTTCTTT. Amino acid sequence: CASSQEYRMNTEAFF. This rearrangement joins TRBV3-1 (or the pseudogene TRBV3-2) to TRBJ1-1; no definite D call. The germline gives CDR1 LGHDT, CDR2 YNNKEL (reference sequence). The CDR3 consists of 15 residues. V gave up 0 bases and J gave up 0 bases, with 8 bases separating them.

The V and J genes are TRBV18 and TRBJ2-2; 9 bases align to TRBD1. The CDR3 totals 15 residues. Germline V gene lookup returns CDR1 KGHSH and CDR2 LQKENI. J gave up 5 bases and V 5 bases, and 6 bases lay outside the gene matches. CDR3 bases: TGTGCCAGCTCATCGGGACAGGGCGGGACCGGGGAGCTGTTTTTT. The encoded protein is CASSSGQGGTGELFF.

The chain recombines TRBV18 with TRBJ2-7; D call uncertain. CDR1 and CDR2 from the germline V gene are KGHSH and LQKENI. V lost 6 bases, J lost 4 bases, and 16 bases lay in between. The length of the CDR3 is 14 residues. The CDR3: CASSPTGPSYEQYF. CDR3 nucleotide sequence: TGTGCCAGCTCCCCGACCGGACCCTCATACGAGCAGTACTTC.

This clone was picked up a small number of times. The rearrangement joins TRBV11-2 to TRBJ2-7, with 13 bases identical to TRBD2. The trim removed 5 bases at V and 6 bases at J, leaving 7 bases unmatched. This CDR3 is built from 15 residues. Per germline, CDR1 SGHAT and CDR2 FQNNGV. The CDR3 bases are TGTGCCAGCAGCGAAAGACTAGCGGGAGGTTCCGAGCAGTACTTC. Its translation: CASSERLAGGSEQYF.

This clone was found a few times. V usage is TRBV5-6 and J usage is TRBJ2-7, with D uncertain. The ends were cut back, 0 bases at V and 3 bases at J, with 4 bases in the middle. CDR3 length equals 12 residues. From germline, CDR1 is SGHDT and CDR2 YYEEEE. The CDR3 bases are TGTGCCAGCAGCTTGGGGGTCTACGAGCAGTACTTC. Translating gives CASSLGVYEQYF.

The chain uses TRBV30 and TRBJ2-7; maybe TRBD2 (5 bases). The V end lost 1 base, the J end lost 8 bases, and 12 bases lay between the germline ends. The CDR3 runs 12 residues. Looked up from germline, CDR1 is GTSNPN and CDR2 is SVGIG (reference sequence). CDR3 nucleotide sequence: TGTGCCTGGAGTGCCGGGGAGCAGAAGCAGTACTTC. It yields the protein CAWSAGEQKQYF.

The genes are TRBV7-2 and TRBJ1-1, with 10 bases matching TRBD1. Germline trimming cut 4 bases from V and 5 bases from J; bases unmatched to any gene: 7. The CDR3 length is 15 residues. The germline gives CDR1 SGHTA, CDR2 FQGNSA. CDR3 in amino acids: CASSYRTGGGTEAFF. The CDR3 DNA follows: TGTGCCAGCAGCTACAGGACAGGGGGAGGTACTGAAGCTTTCTTT.

This clone was counted a few times. The chain links TRBV6-5 to TRBJ1-4; D is ambiguous. V lost 0 bases to trimming and J lost 8 bases, with 10 bases between them. From germline, CDR1 is MNHEY and CDR2 SVGAGI. This CDR3 region has 14 residues. CDR3 DNA: TGTGCCAGCAGTTACTCCCATGGGAGGGAAAAACTGTTTTTT. It yields the protein CASSYSHGREKLFF.

This sequence joins TRBV7-9 and TRBJ1-2; tentatively, D is TRBD1 (5 bases). CDR1 and CDR2 from the germline V gene are SEHNR and FQNEAQ (reference sequence). The CDR3 runs to 14 residues. V lost 0 bases to trimming and J lost 8 bases, with 13 bases between them. CDR3 in DNA: TGTGCCAGCAGCTTAGCGTCCGGGGCCGGCGGCTACACCTTC. Amino acids: CASSLASGAGGYTF.

This chain joins TRBV6-5 and TRBJ1-5, with a weak D call TRBD1 (6 bases). The germline V gene encodes CDR1 MNHEY and CDR2 SVGAGI. Trimming pared 6 bases from V and 4 bases from J, leaving 13 bases between. This CDR3 is 14 amino acids long. In DNA, the CDR3 is TGTGCCAGCAGACCCGGGGGGCTTAATCAGCCCCAGCATTTT. Translation gives CASRPGGLNQPQHF.

This clone has a single count. The chain recombines TRBV5-1 with TRBJ1-1; no clear D gene. The CDR3 loop spans 15 amino acids. The V and J ends lost 0 bases and 0 bases respectively, with 9 bases between them. Germline-derived CDR1 and CDR2 are SGHRS and YFSETQ. CDR3 sequence reads: CASSLAVQLNTEAFF. CDR3 bases: TGCGCCAGCAGCTTGGCCGTTCAACTGAACACTGAAGCTTTCTTT.

The chain's CDR3 is CASSPRALYNSPLHF. The DNA for the CDR3 is TGTGCCAGCAGTCCCCGGGCCCTGTATAATTCACCCCTCCACTTT. The rearrangement joins TRBV27 to TRBJ1-6; D unresolved. V shed 5 bases and J shed 4 bases, with 12 bases lying between them. This CDR3 is built from 15 residues. Germline V gene sequence: CDR1 MNHEY, CDR2 SMNVEV (reference sequence).

This clone has just a few counts. The rearrangement joins TRBV30 to TRBJ1-1; perhaps TRBD1 as D (5 bases). This CDR3 comprises 15 residues. V lost 1 base to trimming and J lost 1 base, with 13 bases between them. Germline V lookup: CDR1 GTSNPN, CDR2 SVGIG (reference sequence). As DNA, the CDR3 is TGTGCCTGGAGTGCCCCGACAGTACCGAACACTGAAGCTTTCTTT. Translated, it gives CAWSAPTVPNTEAFF.

The rearrangement uses TRBV28 and TRBJ1-6, with TRBD1 matching over 8 bases. The CDR3 spans 13 residues. With 11 bases clipped from V and 7 bases from J, the junction kept 7 bases outside the gene matches. Germline assignment: CDR1 MDHEN and CDR2 SYDVKM. CDR3 coding DNA: TGTGCCGGCTCGGACAGGGTAAATTCACCCCTCCACTTT. Translation: CAGSDRVNSPLHF.